The source of this TCR beta chain is a study of STAT5B mutations in CD4+ large granular lymphocyte leukemia. Study in general: Among healthy controls, a particular HLA allele went with more CDR3 'QG' motifs. Study-wide results and limits: No patients shared main leukemic clonotypes, though around 24% appeared at low frequency elsewhere. CD4-sorted patient repertoires seemed more clonal than healthy CD4+ repertoires. Without HLA matching, higher CD4+ than CD8+ T-LGLL clonality could reflect small sample size.

Germline CDR1 MNHEY, CDR2 SMNVEV (reference sequence). Trimming at V came to 4 bases and at J to 6 bases, leaving 6 bases not matched to a gene. The CDR3 totals 15 residues. Sequencing used immunoSEQ multiplex PCR; TCRdb keeps in-frame clones, though not all of them. The sample yields just over 40,000 clones, roughly 80% seen once. Notes on this clone: Its antigen is currently unknown.

The sample consisted of CD4+ T cells from blood buffy coats. The clonotype was recovered from a human donor in good health. The chain couples TRBV27 to TRBJ2-3, with TRBD2 matching 11 bases. The CDR3 DNA follows: TGTGCCAGCAGTTCGGCACTAGCGGGAGTTGATACGCAGTATTTT. It translates to CASSSALAGVDTQYF.